Shown below are 10 T cell receptor beta chains from a single sample sequenced in a study of blood T cell repertoires in COVID-19. TCRdb's copy holds only in-frame clones and misses some; the assay was immunoSEQ multiplex PCR. The data show tens of thousands of clones, approximately 80% seen once. The sequencing input was peripheral blood. These receptor sequences come from a man in his fifties with acute or convalescent COVID-19.

This rearrangement joins TRBV5-1 to TRBJ2-1, with 7 bases lining up with TRBD2. The germline gives CDR1 SGHRS, CDR2 YFSETQ. CDR3 length: 15 residues. V was clipped by 4 bases and J by 4 bases; unmatched bases: 8. The CDR3 spells CASSKVGTIYNEQFF. As DNA, the CDR3 is TGCGCCAGCAGCAAAGTCGGGACTATTTACAATGAGCAGTTCTTC.

This clone has only one observation. The chain combines TRBV6-4 with TRBJ2-1, with TRBD2 matching over 10 bases. In germline, CDR1 is MRHNA, CDR2 SNTAGT. The length of the CDR3 is 15 residues. V shed 4 bases and J 9 bases; nucleotides not matched to a gene: 9. The CDR3 reads CASSVEASGRGEQFF. The DNA of the CDR3 is TGTGCCAGCAGTGTGGAAGCTAGCGGGAGAGGTGAGCAGTTCTTC.

The CDR3 here is CASSPGTGAKQPQHF. The CDR3 nucleotides read TGCGCCAGCAGCCCCGGGACAGGGGCTAAGCAGCCCCAGCATTTT. The gene calls are TRBV5-1 and TRBJ1-5; 10 nucleotides match TRBD1. Germline lookup yields CDR1 SGHRS and CDR2 YFSETQ. The CDR3 is 15 residues long. J lost 7 bases, V lost 4 bases, and 8 bases had no gene match. Full variable domain (remainder filled in from reference TRBV5-1 and TRBJ1-5): KAGVTQTPRYLIKTRGQQVTLSCSPISGHRSVSWYQQTPGQGLQFLFEYFSETQRNKGNFPGRFSGRQFSNSRSEMNVSTLELGDSALYLCASSPGTGAKQPQHFGDGTRLSIL.

J is TRBJ2-1 and V is TRBV10-2; TRBD2 aligns across 10 bases. CDR1 is WSHSY and CDR2 is SAAADI in the germline V gene. V dropped 3 bases and J dropped 2; count of bases not matched to a gene: 4. The CDR3 extends over 16 amino acids. The CDR3: CASSELAGIPYNEQFF. In nucleotides, the CDR3 is TGCGCCAGCAGTGAACTAGCGGGGATCCCCTACAATGAGCAGTTCTTC.

V and J are TRBV11-2 and TRBJ2-7; weak D call: TRBD2 (6 bases). From germline, CDR1 is SGHAT and CDR2 FQNNGV. The CDR3 is 15 amino acids. Trimming took 4 bases from V and 0 from J, leaving 13 bases between them. The CDR3 DNA reads as TGTGCCAGCAGCTCGATACACGGGAGCTCCTACGAGCAGTACTTC. It translates to CASSSIHGSSYEQYF.

The chain joins TRBV6-1 to TRBJ1-2; tentative D call: TRBD1 (5 bases). This CDR3 region has 17 residues. The V end was cut by 4 bases, the J end by 4 bases, with 22 bases between. Per germline, CDR1 MNHNS and CDR2 SASEGT. CDR3 sequence (DNA): TGTGCCAGCAGTGCCATCGGACAAGGGGCCGCCGGCTATGGCTACACCTTC. It encodes CASSAIGQGAAGYGYTF.

The chain has TRBV6-1 and TRBJ1-2; 10 nucleotides agree with TRBD1. After removal of 4 bases from V and 5 bases from J, the junction contained 13 bases not matched to a gene. Germline CDR1 and CDR2: MNHNS and SASEGT. There are 17 residues in the CDR3. In nucleotides, the CDR3 is TGTGCCAGCAGTGTACTTACCGGGACAGGGGAAAGATATGGCTACACCTTC. Amino acids: CASSVLTGTGERYGYTF.

CDR3 loop: CASSPSGIYEQYF. DNA for the CDR3: TGCGCCAGCAGCCCTAGCGGGATCTACGAGCAGTACTTC. This sequence joins TRBV4-1 and TRBJ2-7, with TRBD2 matching 9 bases. With V trimmed by 4 bases and J by 3 bases, 1 base remained unmatched. The CDR3 has 13 amino acids. The germline V gene encodes CDR1 MGHRA and CDR2 YSYEKL.

This clone was seen once. The chain employs TRBV23-1 and TRBJ1-6, with TRBD1 matching over 7 bases. TRBV23-1 is identified as an open reading frame with a role that is uncertain. V was pared by 5 bases and J by 0 bases, with 10 bases of the junction left unmatched. This CDR3 is 18 amino acids long. The CDR3 region has the DNA TGCGCCAGCAGTTACCGACAGGGCGGGTGCTCCTATAATTCACCCCTCCACTTT. It codes for CASSYRQGGCSYNSPLHF.

This clone is a singleton in its sample. CDR3: CASSFELAGDNEQFF. In DNA form, the CDR3 reads TGTGCCAGCAGCTTCGAACTAGCGGGAGACAATGAGCAGTTCTTC. The V and J genes are TRBV13 and TRBJ2-1; the match to TRBD2 covers 11 bases. J was trimmed by 5 bases and V by 3 bases; bases with no gene match: 3. CDR1 PRHDT and CDR2 FYEKMQ come from the germline V gene (reference sequence). This CDR3 has 15 residues.